This TCR beta chain is drawn from a study of T-cell reconstitution after alpha-beta-depleted transplantation in children. Study-wide results and limits: Approximately two months post-transplant, alpha-beta T cells reportedly originated from several hundred expanded graft clones. Some patients' high day-60 TCRbeta diversity was attributed to recipient cells surviving conditioning. A year had passed since transplant, and T-cell counts and diversity by then came mostly from newly produced T cells.

The CDR3 covers 15 residues. Using unique molecular identifiers, the investigators prepared the TCRbeta library. TCRdb independently ran MiXCR on the PCR reads; one entry per CDR3 protein. Of 3,300 or so distinct CDR3 sequences listed, roughly 23% are singletons. In its sample, this clonotype ranks as medium-sized (0.01 to 0.1%). Its antigen is currently unknown. The starting material was PBMCs, mostly from graft donor cells, obtained 60 days after TCRalphabeta/CD19-depleted stem cell transplant. The chain recombines TRBV21-1 with TRBJ2-5; the table's D call, TRBD1, was not checked against the DNA. TRBV21-1 is reported as a pseudogene. The TCR sequence derives from a male patient aged 2-9 years who had a stem cell transplant for acute lymphoblastic leukemia, so the T cells may come from the graft donor. The DNA for the CDR3 is TGTGCCAGCAGCATTCCCCCGGGGACCCAAGAGACCCAGTACTTC. It is translated as CASSIPPGTQETQYF.